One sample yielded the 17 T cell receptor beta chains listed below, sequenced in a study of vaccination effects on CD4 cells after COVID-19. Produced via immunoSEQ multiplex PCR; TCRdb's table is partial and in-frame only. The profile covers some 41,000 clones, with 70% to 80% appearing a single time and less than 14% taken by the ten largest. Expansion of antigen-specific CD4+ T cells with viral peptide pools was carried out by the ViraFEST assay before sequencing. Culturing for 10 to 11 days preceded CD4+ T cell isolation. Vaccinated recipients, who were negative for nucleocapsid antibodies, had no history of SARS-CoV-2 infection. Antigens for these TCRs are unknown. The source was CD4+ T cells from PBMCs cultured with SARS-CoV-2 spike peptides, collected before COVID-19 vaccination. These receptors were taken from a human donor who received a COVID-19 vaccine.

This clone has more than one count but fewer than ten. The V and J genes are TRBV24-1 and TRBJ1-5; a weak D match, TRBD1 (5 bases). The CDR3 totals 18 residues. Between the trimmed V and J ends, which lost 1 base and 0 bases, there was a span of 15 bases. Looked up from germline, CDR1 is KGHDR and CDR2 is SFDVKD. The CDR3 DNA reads TGTGCCACCAGTGATTTCCGCCGGGACGGTGATAGCAATCAGCCCCAGCATTTT. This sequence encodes CATSDFRRDGDSNQPQHF.

The CDR3 DNA is TGTGCCACCAGTGATCCAGGACAGGGGATAGGAGATACGCAGTATTTT. This sequence encodes CATSDPGQGIGDTQYF. J is TRBJ2-3 and V is TRBV24-1, with 9 bases matching TRBD1. After removal of 3 bases from V and 5 bases from J, the junction contained 8 bases not matched to a gene. The germline gives CDR1 KGHDR, CDR2 SFDVKD. There are 16 residues in the CDR3.

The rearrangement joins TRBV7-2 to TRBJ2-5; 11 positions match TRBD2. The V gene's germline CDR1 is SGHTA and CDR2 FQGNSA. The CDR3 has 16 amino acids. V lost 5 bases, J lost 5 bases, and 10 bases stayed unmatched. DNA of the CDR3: TGTGCCAGCAGCCCACCCGGGTTAGCGGGAGGGGAGACCCAGTACTTC. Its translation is CASSPPGLAGGETQYF.

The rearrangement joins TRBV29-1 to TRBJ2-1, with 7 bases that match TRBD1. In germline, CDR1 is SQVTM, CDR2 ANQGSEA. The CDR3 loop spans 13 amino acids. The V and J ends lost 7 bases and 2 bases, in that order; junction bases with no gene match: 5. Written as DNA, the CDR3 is TGCAGCGGAGGGACAGTGACCTACAATGAGCAGTTCTTC. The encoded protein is CSGGTVTYNEQFF.

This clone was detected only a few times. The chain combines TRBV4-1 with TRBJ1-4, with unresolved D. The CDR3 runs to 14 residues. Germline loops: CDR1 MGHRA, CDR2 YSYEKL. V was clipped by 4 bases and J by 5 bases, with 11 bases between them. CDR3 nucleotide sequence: TGCGCCAGCAGCCCCTTCGGAATGAATGAAAAACTGTTTTTT. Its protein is CASSPFGMNEKLFF.

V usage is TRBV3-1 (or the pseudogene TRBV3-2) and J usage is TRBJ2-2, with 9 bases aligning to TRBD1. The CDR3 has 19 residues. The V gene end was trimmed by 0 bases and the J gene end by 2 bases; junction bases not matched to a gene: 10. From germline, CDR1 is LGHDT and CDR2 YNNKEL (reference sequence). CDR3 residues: CASSQDALGQGLNTGELFF. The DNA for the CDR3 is TGTGCCAGCAGCCAAGATGCCCTGGGACAGGGATTAAACACCGGGGAGCTGTTTTTT.

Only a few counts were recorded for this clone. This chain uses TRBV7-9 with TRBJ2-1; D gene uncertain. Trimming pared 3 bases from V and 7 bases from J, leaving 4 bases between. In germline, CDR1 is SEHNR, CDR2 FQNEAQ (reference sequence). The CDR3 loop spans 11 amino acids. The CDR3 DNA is TGTGCCAGCAGCTTGGGTAATGAGCAGTTCTTC. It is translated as CASSLGNEQFF.

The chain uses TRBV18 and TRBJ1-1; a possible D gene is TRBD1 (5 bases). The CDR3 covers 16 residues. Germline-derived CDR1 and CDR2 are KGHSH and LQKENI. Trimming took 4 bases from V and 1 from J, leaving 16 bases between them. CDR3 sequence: CASSLGVRTRNTEAFF. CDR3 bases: TGTGCCAGCTCACTGGGGGTCCGAACCCGGAACACTGAAGCTTTCTTT. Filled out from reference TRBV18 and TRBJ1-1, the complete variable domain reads NAGVMQNPRHLVRRRGQEARLRCSPMKGHSHVYWYRQLPEEGLKFMVYLQKENIIDESGMPKERFSAEFPKEGPSILRIQQVVRGDSAAYFCASSLGVRTRNTEAFFGQGTRLTVV.

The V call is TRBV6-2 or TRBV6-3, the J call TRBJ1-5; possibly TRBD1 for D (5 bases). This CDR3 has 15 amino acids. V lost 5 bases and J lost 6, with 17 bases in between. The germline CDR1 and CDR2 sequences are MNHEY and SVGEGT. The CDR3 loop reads CASSPRGAGTQPQHF. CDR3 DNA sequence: TGTGCCAGCAGTCCCCGTGGGGCAGGAACTCAGCCCCAGCATTTT.

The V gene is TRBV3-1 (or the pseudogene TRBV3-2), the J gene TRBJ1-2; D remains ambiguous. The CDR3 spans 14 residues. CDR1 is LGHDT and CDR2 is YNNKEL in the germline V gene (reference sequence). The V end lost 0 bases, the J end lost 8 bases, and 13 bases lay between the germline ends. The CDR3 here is CASSQDHEGRGYTF. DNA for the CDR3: TGTGCCAGCAGCCAAGATCATGAGGGCAGGGGCTACACCTTC.

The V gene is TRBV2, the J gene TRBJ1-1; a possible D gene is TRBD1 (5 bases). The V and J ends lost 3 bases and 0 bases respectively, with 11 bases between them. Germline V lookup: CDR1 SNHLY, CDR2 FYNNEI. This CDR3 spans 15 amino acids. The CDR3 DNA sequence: TGTGCCAGCAGTGAGCAGGGTGTGATGAACACTGAAGCTTTCTTT. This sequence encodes CASSEQGVMNTEAFF.

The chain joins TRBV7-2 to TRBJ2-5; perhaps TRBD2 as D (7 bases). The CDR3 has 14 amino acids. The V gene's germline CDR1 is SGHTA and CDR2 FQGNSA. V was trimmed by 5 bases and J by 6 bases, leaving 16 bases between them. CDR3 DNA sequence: TGTGCCAGCAGCGGAGGGGGGGGAACAAAGACCCAGTACTTC. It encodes CASSGGGGTKTQYF.

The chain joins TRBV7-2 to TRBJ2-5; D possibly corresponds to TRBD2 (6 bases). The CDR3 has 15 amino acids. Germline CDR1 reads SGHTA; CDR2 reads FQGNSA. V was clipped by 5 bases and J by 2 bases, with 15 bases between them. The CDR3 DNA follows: TGTGCCAGCAGCCCCGGGGGACCGGGACAAGAGACCCAGTACTTC. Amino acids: CASSPGGPGQETQYF.

CDR3 residues: CASSLERLGPGTDTQYF. For the CDR3, the DNA is TGTGCCAGCAGCTTAGAGAGGTTGGGGCCTGGCACAGATACGCAGTATTTT. This sequence joins TRBV7-2 and TRBJ2-3, with D maybe TRBD1 (5 bases). Germline V gives CDR1 SGHTA, CDR2 FQGNSA. This CDR3 comprises 17 residues. The ends were cut back, 1 base at V and 1 base at J, with 15 bases in the middle.

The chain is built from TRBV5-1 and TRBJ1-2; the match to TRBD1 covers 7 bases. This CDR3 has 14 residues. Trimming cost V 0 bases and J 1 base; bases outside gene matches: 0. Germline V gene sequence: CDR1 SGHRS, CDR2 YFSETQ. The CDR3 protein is CASSLGQGNYGYTF. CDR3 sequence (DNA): TGCGCCAGCAGCTTGGGACAGGGTAACTATGGCTACACCTTC.

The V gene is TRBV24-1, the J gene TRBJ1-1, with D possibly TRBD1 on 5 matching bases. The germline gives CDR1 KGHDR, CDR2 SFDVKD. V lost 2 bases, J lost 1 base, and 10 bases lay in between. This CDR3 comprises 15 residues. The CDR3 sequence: CATSDSRDGNTEAFF. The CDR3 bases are TGTGCCACCAGTGATTCCCGGGACGGGAACACTGAAGCTTTCTTT.

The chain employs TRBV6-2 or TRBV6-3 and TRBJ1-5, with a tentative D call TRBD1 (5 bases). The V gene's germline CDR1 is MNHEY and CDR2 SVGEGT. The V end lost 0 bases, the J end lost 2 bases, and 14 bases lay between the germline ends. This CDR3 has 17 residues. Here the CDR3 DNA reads TGTGCCAGCAGTTACTCACGCCCGGCGACAGGCAATCAGCCCCAGCATTTT. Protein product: CASSYSRPATGNQPQHF.